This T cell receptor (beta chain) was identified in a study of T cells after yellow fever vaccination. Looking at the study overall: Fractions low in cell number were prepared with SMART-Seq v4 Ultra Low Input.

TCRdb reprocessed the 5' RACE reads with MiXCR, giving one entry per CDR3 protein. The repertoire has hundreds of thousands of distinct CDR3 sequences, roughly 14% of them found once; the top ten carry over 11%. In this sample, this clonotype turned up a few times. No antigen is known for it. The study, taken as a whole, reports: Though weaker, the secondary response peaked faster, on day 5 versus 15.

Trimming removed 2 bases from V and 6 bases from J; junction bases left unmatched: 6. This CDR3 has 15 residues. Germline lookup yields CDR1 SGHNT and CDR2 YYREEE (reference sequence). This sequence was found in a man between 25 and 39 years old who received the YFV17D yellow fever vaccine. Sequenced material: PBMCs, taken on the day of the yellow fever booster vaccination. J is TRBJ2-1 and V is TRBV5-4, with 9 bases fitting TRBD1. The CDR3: CASSFGDRDFNEQFF. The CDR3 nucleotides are TGTGCCAGCAGCTTTGGGGACAGGGACTTCAATGAGCAGTTCTTC.